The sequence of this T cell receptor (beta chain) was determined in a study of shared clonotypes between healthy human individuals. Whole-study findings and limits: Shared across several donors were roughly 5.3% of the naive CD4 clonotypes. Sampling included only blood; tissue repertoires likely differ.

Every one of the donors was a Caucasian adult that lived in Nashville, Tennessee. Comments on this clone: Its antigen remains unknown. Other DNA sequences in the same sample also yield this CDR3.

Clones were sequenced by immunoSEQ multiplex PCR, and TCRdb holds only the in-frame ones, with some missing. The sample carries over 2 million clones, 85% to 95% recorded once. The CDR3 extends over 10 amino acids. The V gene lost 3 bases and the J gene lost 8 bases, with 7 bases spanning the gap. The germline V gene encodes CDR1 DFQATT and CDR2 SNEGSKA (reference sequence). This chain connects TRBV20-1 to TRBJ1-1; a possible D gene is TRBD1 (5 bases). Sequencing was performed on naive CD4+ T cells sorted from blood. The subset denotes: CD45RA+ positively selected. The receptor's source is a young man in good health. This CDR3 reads CSASRDEAFF. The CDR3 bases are TGCAGTGCTAGCCGGGACGAAGCTTTCTTT.